This TCR beta chain derives from a study of cytomegalovirus exposure and HLA in healthy donors. Whole-study findings and limits: In a later analysis, TCR beta V- and J-gene trimming was associated with a missense DCLRE1C variant.

Primers for the PCR totalled 60 Vbeta and 13 Jbeta. Original data processing: About 12 million of tens of millions of unique TCR beta chains were shared, per a later count. Using immunoSEQ multiplex PCR, the repertoire was profiled, and TCRdb retains in-frame clones only, with some absent. V and J calls and clone size are given by that table; D and trimming were obtained from the DNA. Here the sample spans 150,000 or so clones, approximately 69% being singletons. Points on this clone: Its specificity is not known.

CDR3 length: 14 amino acids. Germline values: CDR1 MNHEY, CDR2 SMNVEV (reference sequence). The V gene end was trimmed by 5 bases and the J gene end by 2 bases; junction bases not matched to a gene: 5. The V gene is TRBV27, the J gene TRBJ1-1; TRBD1 matches at 7 bases. This TCR was sampled from a man between 25 and 39 years old in good health and CMV-seronegative. The specimen was PBMCs. This CDR3 is CASSRRQGNTEAFF. The CDR3 region has the DNA TGTGCCAGCAGTCGCCGACAGGGAAACACTGAAGCTTTCTTT.